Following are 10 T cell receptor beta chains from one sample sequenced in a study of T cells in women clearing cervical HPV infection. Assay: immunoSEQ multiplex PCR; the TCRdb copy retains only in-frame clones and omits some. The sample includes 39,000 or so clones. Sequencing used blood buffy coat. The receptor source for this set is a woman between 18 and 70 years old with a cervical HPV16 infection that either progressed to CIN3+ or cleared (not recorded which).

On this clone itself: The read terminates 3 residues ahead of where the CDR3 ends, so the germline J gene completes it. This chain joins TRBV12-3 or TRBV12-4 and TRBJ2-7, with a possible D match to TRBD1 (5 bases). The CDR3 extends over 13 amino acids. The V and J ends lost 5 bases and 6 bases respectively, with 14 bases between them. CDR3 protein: CASSSSGFSEQYF. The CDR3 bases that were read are TGTGCCAGCAGTAGCTCAGGGTTTTCCGAG.

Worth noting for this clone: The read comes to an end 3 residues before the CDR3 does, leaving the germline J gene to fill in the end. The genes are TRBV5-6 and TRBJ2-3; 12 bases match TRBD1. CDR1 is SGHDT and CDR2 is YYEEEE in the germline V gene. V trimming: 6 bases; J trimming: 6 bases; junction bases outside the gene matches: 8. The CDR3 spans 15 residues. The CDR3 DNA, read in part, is TGTGCCAGCACCTTAGGGACAGGGGGCATTGATACG. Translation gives CASTLGTGGIDT. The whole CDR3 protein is CASTLGTGGIDTQYF.

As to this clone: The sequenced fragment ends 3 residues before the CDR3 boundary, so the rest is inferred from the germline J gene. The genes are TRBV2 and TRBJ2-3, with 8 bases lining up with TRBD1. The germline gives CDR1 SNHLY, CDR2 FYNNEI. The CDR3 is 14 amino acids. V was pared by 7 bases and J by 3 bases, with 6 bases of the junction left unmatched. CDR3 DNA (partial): TGTGCCAGCACAAAGACAGGGGAAACAGATACG. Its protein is CASTKTGETDT. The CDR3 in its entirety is CASTKTGETDTQYF.

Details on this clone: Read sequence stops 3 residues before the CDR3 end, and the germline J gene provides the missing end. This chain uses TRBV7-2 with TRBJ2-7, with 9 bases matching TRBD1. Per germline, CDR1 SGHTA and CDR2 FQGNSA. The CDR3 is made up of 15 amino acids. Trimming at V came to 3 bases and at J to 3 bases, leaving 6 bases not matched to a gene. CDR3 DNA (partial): TGTGCCAGCAGCTTTTTGACAGGGGGGTTCTACGAG. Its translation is CASSFLTGGFYE. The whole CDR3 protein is CASSFLTGGFYEQYF.

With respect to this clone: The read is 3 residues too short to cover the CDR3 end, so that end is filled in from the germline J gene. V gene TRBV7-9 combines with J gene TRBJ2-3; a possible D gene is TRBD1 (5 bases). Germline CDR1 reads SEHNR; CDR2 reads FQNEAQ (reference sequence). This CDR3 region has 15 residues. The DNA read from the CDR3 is TGTGCCAGCAGCCTCCTTCGACAGACCCAAGAGACG. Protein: CASSLLRQTQET. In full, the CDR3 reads CASSLLRQTQETQYF.

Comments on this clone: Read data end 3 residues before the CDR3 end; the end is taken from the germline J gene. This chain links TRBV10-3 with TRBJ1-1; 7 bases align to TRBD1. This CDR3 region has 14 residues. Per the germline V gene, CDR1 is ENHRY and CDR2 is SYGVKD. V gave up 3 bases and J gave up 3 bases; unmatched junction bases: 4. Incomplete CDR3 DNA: TGTGCCATCAGTGAAAGGGGGCTTGACACTGAA. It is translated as CAISERGLDTE. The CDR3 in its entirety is CAISERGLDTEAFF.

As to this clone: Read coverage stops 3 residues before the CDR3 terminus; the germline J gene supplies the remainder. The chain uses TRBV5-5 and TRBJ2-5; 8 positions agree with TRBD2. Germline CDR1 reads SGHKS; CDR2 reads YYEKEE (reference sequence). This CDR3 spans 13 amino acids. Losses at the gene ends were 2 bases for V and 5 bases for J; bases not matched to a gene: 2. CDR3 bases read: TGTGCCAGCAGCTTACCGGGGGGGGAGACC. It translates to CASSLPGGET. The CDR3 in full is CASSLPGGETQYF.

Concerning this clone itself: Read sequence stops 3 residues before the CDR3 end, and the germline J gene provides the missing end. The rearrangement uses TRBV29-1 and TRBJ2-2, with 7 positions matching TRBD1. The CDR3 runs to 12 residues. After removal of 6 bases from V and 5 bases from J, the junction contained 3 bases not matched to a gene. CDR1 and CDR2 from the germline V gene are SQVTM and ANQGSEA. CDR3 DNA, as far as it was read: TGCAGCGTGCTACAGGGGACCGGGGAG. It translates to CSVLQGTGE. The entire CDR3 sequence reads CSVLQGTGELFF.

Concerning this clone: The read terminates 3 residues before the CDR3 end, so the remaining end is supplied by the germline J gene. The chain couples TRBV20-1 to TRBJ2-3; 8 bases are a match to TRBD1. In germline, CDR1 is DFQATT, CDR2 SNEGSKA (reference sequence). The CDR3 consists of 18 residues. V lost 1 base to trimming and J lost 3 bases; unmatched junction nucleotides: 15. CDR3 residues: CSARAHLGGTGRTDTQYF. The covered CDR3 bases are TGCAGTGCTAGAGCCCATCTTGGAGGGACAGGTCGGACAGATACG.

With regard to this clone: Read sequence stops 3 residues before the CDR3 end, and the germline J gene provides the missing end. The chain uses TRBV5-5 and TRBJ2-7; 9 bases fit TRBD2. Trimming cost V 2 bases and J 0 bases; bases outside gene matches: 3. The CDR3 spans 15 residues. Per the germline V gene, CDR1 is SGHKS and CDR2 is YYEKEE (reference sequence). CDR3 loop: CASSFSSGVSYEQYF. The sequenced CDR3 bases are TGTGCCAGCAGCTTTTCTAGCGGGGTCTCCTACGAG.